This TCR beta chain stems from a study of brain T cells in children with intractable seizures. Sequencing was limited to surgery cases with top T cell transcript signatures in brain tissue. This CDR3 region has 14 residues. V shed 5 bases and J shed 2 bases, with 9 bases lying between them. Germline V gives CDR1 SGHDN, CDR2 FVKESK. Notes on the study in general: Among the top 50 brain clones were public and private clonotypes.

Worth noting for this clone: Antigen specificity is unknown.

The data were produced by immunoSEQ multiplex PCR, yet TCRdb's version contains in-frame clones alone and is incomplete. The data hold about 5,200 clones, with 92% observed a single time. The sequence derives from a boy younger than two with focal cortical dysplasia and intractable seizures. This rearrangement joins TRBV14 to TRBJ1-4, with D uncertain. Sequenced here: resected brain tissue, sampled at surgery. The CDR3, as DNA: TGTGCCAGCAGCTATGGTGGGACTAATGAAAAACTGTTTTTT. Residues: CASSYGGTNEKLFF.